This T cell receptor (beta chain) was identified during a study of cytomegalovirus exposure and HLA in healthy donors. This CDR3 spans 14 amino acids. Trimming removed 5 bases from V and 3 bases from J, with 10 bases in between. Germline CDR1 KGHSH, CDR2 LQKENI. Of note for this clone: Its antigen is unidentified.

Sequencing used immunoSEQ multiplex PCR; TCRdb keeps in-frame clones, though not all of them. The data hold tens of thousands of clones, with roughly 90% observed a single time. Separation from the approximately 660-subject first cohort characterized the approximately 120-subject validation cohort, to which the donors belonged. Overall study results and limits: The tendency of first-cohort TCR clusters to co-occur in the approximately 110 validation repertoires was the finding of a later analysis.

The specimen was PBMCs. This TCR came from a woman in her late teens or twenties in good health and CMV-seronegative. The chain is built from TRBV18 and TRBJ1-4, with a weak D call TRBD1 (6 bases). The CDR3 nucleotides read TGTGCCAGCTCAAAGGGGGTGCCTAATGAAAAACTGTTTTTT. This codes for CASSKGVPNEKLFF.